A single T cell receptor beta chain is shown here with its context. The data stem from a study of blood T cell repertoires in COVID-19. Across the whole study: Sites in the United States, Italy and Spain provided acute and convalescent COVID-19 samples.

This table comes from immunoSEQ multiplex PCR, and its TCRdb copy is limited to in-frame clones, with some not included. Of 300,000 to 450,000 clones listed, approximately 89% are singletons. The length of the CDR3 is 13 residues. J was trimmed by 2 bases and V by 7 bases; bases with no gene match: 8. Germline CDR1 is SQVTM and CDR2 is ANQGSEA. Sequenced input: peripheral blood. This TCR came from an older woman with COVID-19, enrolled during active disease. The chain couples TRBV29-1 to TRBJ2-7; TRBD1 aligns across 7 bases. CDR3 coding DNA: TGCAGCGCCAGACAGGGCCCCACCTACGAGCAGTACTTC. Protein product: CSARQGPTYEQYF.